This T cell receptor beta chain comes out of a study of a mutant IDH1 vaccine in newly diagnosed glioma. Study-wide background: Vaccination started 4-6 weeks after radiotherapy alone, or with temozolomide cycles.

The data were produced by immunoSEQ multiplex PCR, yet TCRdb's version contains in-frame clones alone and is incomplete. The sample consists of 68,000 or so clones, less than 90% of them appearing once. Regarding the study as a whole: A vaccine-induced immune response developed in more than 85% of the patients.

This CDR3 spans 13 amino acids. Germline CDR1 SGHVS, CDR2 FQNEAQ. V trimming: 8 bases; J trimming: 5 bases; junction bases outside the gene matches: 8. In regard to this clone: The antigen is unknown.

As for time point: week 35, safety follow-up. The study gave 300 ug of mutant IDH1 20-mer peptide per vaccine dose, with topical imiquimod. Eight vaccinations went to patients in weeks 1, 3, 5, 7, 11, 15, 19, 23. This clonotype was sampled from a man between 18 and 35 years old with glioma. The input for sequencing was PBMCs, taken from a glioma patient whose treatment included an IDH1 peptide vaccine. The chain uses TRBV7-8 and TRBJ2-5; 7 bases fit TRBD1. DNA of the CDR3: TGTGCCAGCGTAGACAGGGTAGGGGAGACCCAGTACTTC. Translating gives CASVDRVGETQYF.